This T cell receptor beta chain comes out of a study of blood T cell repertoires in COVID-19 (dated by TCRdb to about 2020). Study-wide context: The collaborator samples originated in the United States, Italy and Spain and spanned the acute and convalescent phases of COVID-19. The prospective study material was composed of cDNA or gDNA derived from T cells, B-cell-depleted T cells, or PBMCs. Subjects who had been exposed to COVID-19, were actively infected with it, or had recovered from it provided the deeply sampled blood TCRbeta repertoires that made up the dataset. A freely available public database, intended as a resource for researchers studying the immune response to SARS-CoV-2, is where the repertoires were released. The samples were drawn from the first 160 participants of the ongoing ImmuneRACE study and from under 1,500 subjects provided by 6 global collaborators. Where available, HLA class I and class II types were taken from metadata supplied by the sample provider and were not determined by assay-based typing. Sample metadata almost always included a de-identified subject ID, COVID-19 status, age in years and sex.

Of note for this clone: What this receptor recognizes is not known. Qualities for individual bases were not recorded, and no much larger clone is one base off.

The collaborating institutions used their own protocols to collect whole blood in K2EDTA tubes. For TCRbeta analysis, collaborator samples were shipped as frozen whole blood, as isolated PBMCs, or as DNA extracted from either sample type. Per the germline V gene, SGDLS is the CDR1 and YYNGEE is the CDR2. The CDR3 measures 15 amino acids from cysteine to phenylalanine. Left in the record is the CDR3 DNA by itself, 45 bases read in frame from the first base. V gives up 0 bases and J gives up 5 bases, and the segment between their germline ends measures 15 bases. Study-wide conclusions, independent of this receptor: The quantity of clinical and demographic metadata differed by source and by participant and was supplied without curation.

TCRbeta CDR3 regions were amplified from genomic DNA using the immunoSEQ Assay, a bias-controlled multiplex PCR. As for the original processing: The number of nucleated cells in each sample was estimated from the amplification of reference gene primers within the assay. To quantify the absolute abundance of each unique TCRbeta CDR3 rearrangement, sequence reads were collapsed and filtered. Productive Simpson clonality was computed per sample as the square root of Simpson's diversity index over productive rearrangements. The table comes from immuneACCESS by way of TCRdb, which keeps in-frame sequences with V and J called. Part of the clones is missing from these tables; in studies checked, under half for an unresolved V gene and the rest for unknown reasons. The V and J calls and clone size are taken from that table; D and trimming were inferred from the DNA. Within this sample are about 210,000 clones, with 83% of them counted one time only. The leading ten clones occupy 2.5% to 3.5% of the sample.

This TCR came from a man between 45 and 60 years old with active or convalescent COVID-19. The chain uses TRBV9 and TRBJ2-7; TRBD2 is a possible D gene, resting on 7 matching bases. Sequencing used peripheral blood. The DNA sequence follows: TGTGCCAGCAGCGTAGGTTGGGGGGGCAACCACGAGCAGTACTTC. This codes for CASSVGWGGNHEQYF. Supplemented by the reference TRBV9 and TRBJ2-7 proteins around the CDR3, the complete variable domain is DSGVTQTPKHLITATGQRVTLRCSPRSGDLSVYWYQQSLDQGLQFLIQYYNGEERAKGNILERFSAQQFPDLHSELNLSSLELGDSALYFCASSVGWGGNHEQYFGPGTRLTVT.